The 31 T cell receptor beta chains given below trace back to one sample, sequenced in a study of spatial heterogeneity in lung cancer. The study, taken as a whole, reports: The number of expanded tumor alpha and beta chains correlated with mutation number.

Noted time point: sample taken at primary tumor resection. These TCRs are of unknown antigen specificity. TCRdb reprocessed the 5' RACE reads via MiXCR and lists one record per CDR3 protein. This table has over 1,500 distinct CDR3 sequences, approximately 7% appearing once. Specimen: lung tumor tissue, collected at surgery. The receptors come from a female donor with early-stage non-small cell lung cancer.

In this sample, this clonotype turned up once. The chain employs TRBV28 and TRBJ2-1, with 9 bases that match TRBD2. The CDR3 covers 15 residues. V shed 8 bases and J 5 bases; nucleotides not matched to a gene: 10. CDR1 MDHEN and CDR2 SYDVKM come from the germline V gene. DNA for the CDR3: TGTGCCAGCCGGACCAGGACTAGCGACAACAATGAGCAGTTCTTC. As protein: CASRTRTSDNNEQFF.

This clonotype is termed medium-sized. The chain links TRBV29-1 to TRBJ2-3; D gene unclear. The CDR3 runs 14 residues. With 4 bases removed from V and 6 bases from J, the gap between germline ends came to 17 bases. Germline V gene lookup returns CDR1 SQVTM and CDR2 ANQGSEA. The CDR3 DNA follows: TGCAGCGTTGTACGGAGCAGGTCCCGGGATACGCAGTATTTT. This encodes CSVVRSRSRDTQYF.

By sample share, this clonotype is medium-sized (0.01 to 0.1%). This chain joins TRBV28 and TRBJ1-2; 11 positions agree with TRBD1. CDR3 length: 14 amino acids. Germline lookup yields CDR1 MDHEN and CDR2 SYDVKM. After removal of 4 bases from V and 7 bases from J, the junction contained 5 bases not matched to a gene. CDR3 nucleotides: TGTGCCAGCAGTTACGGACAGGGGGCTCGTGGCTACACCTTC. Translation: CASSYGQGARGYTF.

This chain links TRBV5-1 with TRBJ2-2; D may be TRBD1 or TRBD2 (6 bases each). V gave up 7 bases and J gave up 9 bases, with 10 bases separating them. The germline V gene encodes CDR1 SGHRS and CDR2 YFSETQ. The CDR3 covers 11 residues. Here the CDR3 reads CASFGGRELFF. DNA of the CDR3: TGCGCCAGCTTCGGGGGCCGGGAGCTGTTTTTT.

In its sample, this clonotype is medium-sized. The chain has TRBV11-2 and TRBJ2-5; the D gene is possibly TRBD2 (6 bases). Germline V CDR1 and CDR2: SGHAT, FQNNGV. The CDR3 totals 13 residues. V was pared by 2 bases and J by 4 bases, with 8 bases between. The DNA for the CDR3 is TGTGCCAGCAGCTTATTGGGACTAGAGACCCAGTACTTC. It encodes CASSLLGLETQYF. Combining the CDR3 with reference TRBV11-2 and TRBJ2-5 gives the whole variable domain EAGVAQSPRYKIIEKRQSVAFWCNPISGHATLYWYQQILGQGPKLLIQFQNNGVVDDSQLPKDRFSAERLKGVDSTLKIQPAKLEDSAVYLCASSLLGLETQYFGPGTRLLVL.

In its sample, this clonotype is large (0.1 to 1%). J is TRBJ2-5 and V is TRBV5-1; D could derive from TRBD1 or TRBD2 (7 bases each). Germline-derived CDR1 and CDR2 are SGHRS and YFSETQ. CDR3 size: 13 residues. The V end lost 7 bases, the J end lost 4 bases, and 14 bases lay between the germline ends. DNA of the CDR3: TGCGCCAGCCAGCGGGACAGCCTAGAGACCCAGTACTTC. Its protein is CASQRDSLETQYF.

By share of the sample, this clonotype is large. The gene calls are TRBV20-1 and TRBJ2-1, with 9 nucleotides matching TRBD1. With V trimmed by 3 bases and J by 4 bases, 10 bases remained unmatched. Per the germline V gene, CDR1 is DFQATT and CDR2 is SNEGSKA (reference sequence). This CDR3 spans 16 amino acids. CDR3 nucleotides: TGCAGTGCTAGGGACTGGAAACAGGGGGCTTACAATGAGCAGTTCTTC. Translating gives CSARDWKQGAYNEQFF.

This clonotype is medium-sized in the sample. J is TRBJ2-7 and V is TRBV28; 8 bases fit TRBD1. This CDR3 has 18 amino acids. V gave up 7 bases and J gave up 3 bases; unmatched junction bases: 20. The germline V gene has CDR1 MDHEN and CDR2 SYDVKM. The CDR3 sequence: CASTSVGFRGRSNYEQYF. The CDR3 DNA reads TGTGCCAGCACTTCGGTCGGCTTCAGGGGGCGTTCTAACTACGAGCAGTACTTC.

This clonotype was recorded a few times. The V and J genes are TRBV6-1 and TRBJ1-1; D unclear. V lost 5 bases to trimming and J lost 0 bases, with 7 bases between them. This CDR3 region has 13 residues. The germline gives CDR1 MNHNS, CDR2 SASEGT. In nucleotides, the CDR3 is TGTGCCAGCAGTACAGAAGTGAACACTGAAGCTTTCTTT. Its translation is CASSTEVNTEAFF.

This clonotype ranks as large. This chain uses TRBV20-1 with TRBJ2-3, with 15 bases that match TRBD2. CDR1 and CDR2 (germline): DFQATT, SNEGSKA (reference sequence). The V and J ends lost 3 bases and 0 bases, in that order; junction bases with no gene match: 10. The CDR3 has 19 amino acids. The CDR3 DNA reads TGCAGTGCTAGTCCCGGTGGACTAGCGGGAGGGCTCAGCACAGATACGCAGTATTTT. As protein: CSASPGGLAGGLSTDTQYF.

This clonotype is categorized as medium-sized (0.01 to 0.1%). The chain links TRBV6-2 or TRBV6-3 to TRBJ1-2, with D unresolved. The germline V gene encodes CDR1 MNHEY and CDR2 SVGEGT. The CDR3 extends over 14 amino acids. Trimming stripped 3 bases from V and 4 bases from J, with 12 bases between. The CDR3, as DNA: TGTGCCAGCAGTTATCCCGGAGGCTTCTATGGCTACACCTTC. This codes for CASSYPGGFYGYTF.

This clonotype was seen at least ten times. The rearrangement links TRBV19 to TRBJ1-2; D call uncertain. CDR3 length equals 14 residues. Trimming took off 7 bases at V and 2 bases at J, with 14 bases between the two ends. Germline CDR1 and CDR2: LNHDA and SQIVND (reference sequence). CDR3 residues: CASNRRTANYGYTF. DNA of the CDR3: TGTGCCAGTAATAGAAGGACGGCGAACTATGGCTACACCTTC. The full variable domain, in which reference TRBV19 and TRBJ1-2 provide the parts outside the CDR3, is DGGITQSPKYLFRKEGQNVTLSCEQNLNHDAMYWYRQDPGQGLRLIYYSQIVNDFQKGDIAEGYSVSREKKESFPLTVTSAQKNPTAFYLCASNRRTANYGYTFGSGTRLTVV.

This clonotype is medium-sized (0.01 to 0.1%) within its sample. The chain joins TRBV30 to TRBJ2-2, with D perhaps being TRBD1 or TRBD2 (5 bases each). Trimming cost V 0 bases and J 5 bases, with 10 bases left between them. This CDR3 is built from 14 residues. Per germline, CDR1 GTSNPN and CDR2 SVGIG (reference sequence). The CDR3 DNA reads TGTGCCTGGAGTGTCGGGACGCTAACCGGGGAGCTGTTTTTT. It is translated as CAWSVGTLTGELFF.

This clonotype was recorded many times. The chain is built from TRBV7-9 and TRBJ2-7, with 7 nucleotides matching TRBD2. The CDR3 runs 13 residues. With 1 base clipped from V and 6 bases from J, the junction kept 3 bases outside the gene matches. Germline CDR1 SEHNR, CDR2 FQNEAQ (reference sequence). The CDR3 spells CASSLGPGGEQYF. CDR3 bases: TGTGCCAGCAGCTTAGGTCCGGGGGGCGAGCAGTACTTC.

This clonotype ranks as medium-sized (0.01 to 0.1%). The CDR3 sequence is CASSETSPGTYEQYF. The CDR3 bases are TGTGCCAGCAGTGAAACTAGCCCGGGCACCTACGAGCAGTACTTC. V is TRBV6-2 or TRBV6-3 and J is TRBJ2-7; tentative D call: TRBD2 (6 bases). Per germline, CDR1 MNHEY and CDR2 SVGEGT. V was pared by 5 bases and J by 2 bases, with 16 bases between. The CDR3 runs 15 residues.

This clonotype is medium-sized within its sample. The rearrangement links TRBV28 to TRBJ2-5; D may be TRBD2 (6 bases). Trimming took off 8 bases at V and 0 bases at J, with 16 bases between the two ends. The CDR3 length is 15 residues. Germline CDR1 is MDHEN and CDR2 is SYDVKM. The CDR3 loop is CASRGVARYQETQYF. In nucleotides, the CDR3 is TGTGCCAGCCGCGGGGTAGCGAGGTACCAAGAGACCCAGTACTTC. The whole variable domain, remainder taken from reference TRBV28 and TRBJ2-5, is DVKVTQSSRYLVKRTGEKVFLECVQDMDHENMFWYRQDPGLGLRLIYFSYDVKMKEKGDIPEGYSVSREKKERFSLILESASTNQTSMYLCASRGVARYQETQYFGPGTRLLVL.

This CDR3 reads CASSAGLKNIQYF. CDR3 bases: TGTGCCAGCAGCGCTGGGCTAAAAAACATTCAGTACTTC. The rearrangement uses TRBV7-9 and TRBJ2-4; no reliable D call. Germline values: CDR1 SEHNR, CDR2 FQNEAQ (reference sequence). The CDR3 consists of 13 residues. With 5 bases removed from V and 4 bases from J, the gap between germline ends came to 9 bases.

In its sample, this clonotype ranks as medium-sized. The chain employs TRBV20-1 and TRBJ2-7, with D maybe TRBD2 (6 bases). Germline loops: CDR1 DFQATT, CDR2 SNEGSKA (reference sequence). CDR3 size: 14 residues. V dropped 1 base and J dropped 6 bases, with 16 bases sitting between them. CDR3: CSARAFGGETEQYF. The CDR3 region has the DNA TGCAGTGCTAGAGCCTTCGGAGGGGAGACCGAGCAGTACTTC.

Within the sample, this clonotype is large. This sequence joins TRBV30 and TRBJ1-2, with 8 bases lining up with TRBD1. Trimming cost V 0 bases and J 4 bases; bases outside gene matches: 10. The germline V gene encodes CDR1 GTSNPN and CDR2 SVGIG (reference sequence). The CDR3 runs to 16 residues. CDR3 protein: CAWSVTGGFQSYGYTF. The CDR3 DNA is TGTGCCTGGAGTGTTACAGGGGGTTTCCAAAGCTATGGCTACACCTTC.

This clonotype is medium-sized in the sample. The J gene is TRBJ2-7, the V gene TRBV5-1; D gene unclear. CDR1 and CDR2 (germline): SGHRS, YFSETQ. Trimming shortened V by 1 base and J by 3 bases, and 17 bases separated the two germline ends. This CDR3 spans 16 amino acids. The CDR3: CASSLSKGQAVYEQYV. CDR3 sequence (DNA): TGCGCCAGCAGCTTGTCTAAGGGCCAGGCTGTCTACGAGCAGTACGTC.

This clonotype is medium-sized. CDR3 DNA sequence: TGTGCCAGCAGTTACTCGCCCCTCCAGGGGGAAGGCTACACCTTC. This sequence encodes CASSYSPLQGEGYTF. This chain joins TRBV6-5 and TRBJ1-2; 7 bases are a match to TRBD1. J was trimmed by 8 bases and V by 0 bases; bases with no gene match: 9. The CDR3 spans 15 residues. CDR1 is MNHEY and CDR2 is SVGAGI in the germline V gene.

This clonotype is categorized as large. The chain combines TRBV2 with TRBJ1-5; tentatively, D is TRBD1 (5 bases). Per the germline V gene, CDR1 is SNHLY and CDR2 is FYNNEI. V shed 4 bases and J shed 3 bases, with 10 bases lying between them. This CDR3 is built from 14 residues. CDR3 sequence reads: CASSVGGVNQPQHF. The CDR3 DNA is TGTGCCAGCAGTGTTGGGGGAGTCAATCAGCCCCAGCATTTT.

This clonotype is deemed medium-sized. CDR3 loop: CSATGSGGAGGYEQYV. The DNA for the CDR3 is TGCAGTGCTACCGGGTCGGGGGGCGCGGGAGGGTACGAGCAGTACGTC. The chain uses TRBV20-1 and TRBJ2-7, with 9 bases fitting TRBD2. Losses at the gene ends were 4 bases for V and 4 bases for J; bases not matched to a gene: 14. Germline loops: CDR1 DFQATT, CDR2 SNEGSKA (reference sequence). The CDR3 sequence is 16 residues long.

This clonotype counts as medium-sized (0.01 to 0.1%). V gene TRBV29-1 combines with J gene TRBJ2-1; 7 bases align to TRBD2. The CDR3 has 14 amino acids. Germline values: CDR1 SQVTM, CDR2 ANQGSEA. V lost 3 bases to trimming and J lost 3 bases; unmatched junction nucleotides: 5. Here the CDR3 DNA reads TGCAGCGTTGACGTTGGCGGGAGCTACAATGAGCAGTTCTTC. It encodes CSVDVGGSYNEQFF.

By frequency in the sample, this clonotype is large. The V and J genes are TRBV28 and TRBJ2-1, with 8 positions matching TRBD2. This CDR3 spans 15 amino acids. Unmatched junction bases numbered 8, after V lost 6 bases and J lost 4 bases. Germline V CDR1 and CDR2: MDHEN, SYDVKM. DNA for the CDR3: TGTGCCAGCAGCTCCCTACTAGCGGCGTACAATGAGCAGTTCTTC. Protein product: CASSSLLAAYNEQFF.

This clonotype has at least ten counts. V is TRBV7-2 and J is TRBJ2-2; a weak D match, TRBD2 (6 bases). The CDR3 sequence is 17 residues long. The germline V and J ends were trimmed by 1 base and 4 bases, with 16 bases remaining between them. Germline lookup yields CDR1 SGHTA and CDR2 FQGNSA. CDR3 residues: CASSLGNGGAGTGELFF. As DNA, the CDR3 is TGTGCCAGCAGCTTAGGAAACGGGGGAGCAGGCACCGGGGAGCTGTTTTTT.

This clonotype is judged medium-sized. J is TRBJ2-7 and V is TRBV7-2; 9 bases fit TRBD2. Germline CDR1 reads SGHTA; CDR2 reads FQGNSA. This CDR3 is 15 amino acids long. After removal of 1 base from V and 7 bases from J, the junction contained 8 bases not matched to a gene. The CDR3 coding sequence is TGTGCCAGCAGCTTAGGCGGGACTAGCCGGATAGAGCAGTACTTC. Protein: CASSLGGTSRIEQYF.

Judged by abundance, this clonotype is medium-sized (0.01 to 0.1%). V and J are TRBV14 and TRBJ2-3, with 12 bases lining up with TRBD2. This CDR3 is 16 amino acids long. The germline gives CDR1 SGHDN, CDR2 FVKESK. Trimming at V came to 4 bases and at J to 2 bases, leaving 4 bases not matched to a gene. The CDR3 loop is CASSLRLAGATDTQYF. CDR3 nucleotides: TGTGCCAGCAGCCTTCGACTAGCGGGAGCCACAGATACGCAGTATTTT.

Ten or more counts support this clonotype. V gene TRBV6-5 combines with J gene TRBJ2-6; D call uncertain. The CDR3 has 14 amino acids. Per the germline V gene, CDR1 is MNHEY and CDR2 is SVGAGI. The V end was cut by 6 bases, the J end by 4 bases, with 10 bases between. The CDR3 DNA reads TGTGCCAGCAGGCAGATGGGGGGGGCCAACGTCCTGACTTTC. Translated: CASRQMGGANVLTF.

This clonotype is classed as medium-sized (0.01 to 0.1%). This chain uses TRBV20-1 with TRBJ2-5; the match to TRBD1 covers 10 bases. Germline CDR1 is DFQATT and CDR2 is SNEGSKA (reference sequence). This CDR3 has 19 amino acids. Trimming removed 6 bases from V and 0 bases from J; junction bases left unmatched: 19. The CDR3 nucleotides are TGCAGTGCAATTGGACAGGGGGGAGAATGGGGCCAGTACCAAGAGACCCAGTACTTC. Its protein product is CSAIGQGGEWGQYQETQYF.

This clonotype is labeled large (0.1 to 1%). The chain employs TRBV29-1 and TRBJ2-5, with 7 bases lining up with TRBD2. Germline V gene sequence: CDR1 SQVTM, CDR2 ANQGSEA. J was trimmed by 3 bases and V by 4 bases; bases with no gene match: 5. The CDR3 has 13 amino acids. For the CDR3, the DNA is TGCAGCGTTGGGGCTAGCGGCAAAGAGACCCAGTACTTC. It encodes CSVGASGKETQYF.